This TCR beta chain was obtained from a study of T cell repertoires in cytomegalovirus infection. The ends were cut back, 8 bases at V and 0 bases at J, with 11 bases in the middle. CDR3 length: 14 amino acids. TCRdb reanalysed the reads using MiXCR and keeps one entry per CDR3 protein. This sample carries around 300,000 distinct CDR3 sequences, 9.5% of them seen once, and the ten largest clones take 3.5% to 4.5%. This receptor was identified in a human donor in good health (CMV status not recorded). Some clones in this sample may be carry-over from other donors' samples. The chain links TRBV12-3 or TRBV12-4 to TRBJ2-4; D gene uncertain. The sample was PBMCs. CDR3 coding DNA: TGTGCCAGCGGTGGCCCTTTAGCCAAAAACATTCAGTACTTC. This codes for CASGGPLAKNIQYF.